The sample holds a few counts of the clone carrying this T cell receptor (beta chain). Its antigen is undetermined. These data originate in a study of T cells in Graves' hyperthyroidism and ophthalmopathy. Study background: Sampling of peripheral blood happened at initial diagnosis, prior to any treatment.

Overall study results and limits: Onset of ophthalmopathy came a median 6.5 months after the model predicted it.

CDR1 and CDR2 from the germline V gene are SEHNR and FQNEAQ (reference sequence). The CDR3 is 17 amino acids. V shed 0 bases, J shed 0 bases, and the junction held 7 bases outside the gene matches. Template material for amplifying TCR beta CDR3 regions consisted of RNA transcripts. HTBI primers were used for first-round RT-PCR of the TCR CDR3. A single record per CDR3 protein comes from TCRdb applying MiXCR to the multiplex PCR reads. The table has hundreds of thousands of distinct CDR3 sequences, about 15% seen once; the top ten hold 5.8%. Sample: blood. This receptor was taken from a woman aged 25 to 45 with Graves' hyperthyroidism that later progressed to Graves' ophthalmopathy. The rearrangement uses TRBV7-9 and TRBJ1-1; TRBD1 matches at 7 bases. DNA for the CDR3: TGTGCCAGCAGCTTAGCAGGGGGCGGAATATTGAACACTGAAGCTTTCTTT. Translated, it gives CASSLAGGGILNTEAFF.